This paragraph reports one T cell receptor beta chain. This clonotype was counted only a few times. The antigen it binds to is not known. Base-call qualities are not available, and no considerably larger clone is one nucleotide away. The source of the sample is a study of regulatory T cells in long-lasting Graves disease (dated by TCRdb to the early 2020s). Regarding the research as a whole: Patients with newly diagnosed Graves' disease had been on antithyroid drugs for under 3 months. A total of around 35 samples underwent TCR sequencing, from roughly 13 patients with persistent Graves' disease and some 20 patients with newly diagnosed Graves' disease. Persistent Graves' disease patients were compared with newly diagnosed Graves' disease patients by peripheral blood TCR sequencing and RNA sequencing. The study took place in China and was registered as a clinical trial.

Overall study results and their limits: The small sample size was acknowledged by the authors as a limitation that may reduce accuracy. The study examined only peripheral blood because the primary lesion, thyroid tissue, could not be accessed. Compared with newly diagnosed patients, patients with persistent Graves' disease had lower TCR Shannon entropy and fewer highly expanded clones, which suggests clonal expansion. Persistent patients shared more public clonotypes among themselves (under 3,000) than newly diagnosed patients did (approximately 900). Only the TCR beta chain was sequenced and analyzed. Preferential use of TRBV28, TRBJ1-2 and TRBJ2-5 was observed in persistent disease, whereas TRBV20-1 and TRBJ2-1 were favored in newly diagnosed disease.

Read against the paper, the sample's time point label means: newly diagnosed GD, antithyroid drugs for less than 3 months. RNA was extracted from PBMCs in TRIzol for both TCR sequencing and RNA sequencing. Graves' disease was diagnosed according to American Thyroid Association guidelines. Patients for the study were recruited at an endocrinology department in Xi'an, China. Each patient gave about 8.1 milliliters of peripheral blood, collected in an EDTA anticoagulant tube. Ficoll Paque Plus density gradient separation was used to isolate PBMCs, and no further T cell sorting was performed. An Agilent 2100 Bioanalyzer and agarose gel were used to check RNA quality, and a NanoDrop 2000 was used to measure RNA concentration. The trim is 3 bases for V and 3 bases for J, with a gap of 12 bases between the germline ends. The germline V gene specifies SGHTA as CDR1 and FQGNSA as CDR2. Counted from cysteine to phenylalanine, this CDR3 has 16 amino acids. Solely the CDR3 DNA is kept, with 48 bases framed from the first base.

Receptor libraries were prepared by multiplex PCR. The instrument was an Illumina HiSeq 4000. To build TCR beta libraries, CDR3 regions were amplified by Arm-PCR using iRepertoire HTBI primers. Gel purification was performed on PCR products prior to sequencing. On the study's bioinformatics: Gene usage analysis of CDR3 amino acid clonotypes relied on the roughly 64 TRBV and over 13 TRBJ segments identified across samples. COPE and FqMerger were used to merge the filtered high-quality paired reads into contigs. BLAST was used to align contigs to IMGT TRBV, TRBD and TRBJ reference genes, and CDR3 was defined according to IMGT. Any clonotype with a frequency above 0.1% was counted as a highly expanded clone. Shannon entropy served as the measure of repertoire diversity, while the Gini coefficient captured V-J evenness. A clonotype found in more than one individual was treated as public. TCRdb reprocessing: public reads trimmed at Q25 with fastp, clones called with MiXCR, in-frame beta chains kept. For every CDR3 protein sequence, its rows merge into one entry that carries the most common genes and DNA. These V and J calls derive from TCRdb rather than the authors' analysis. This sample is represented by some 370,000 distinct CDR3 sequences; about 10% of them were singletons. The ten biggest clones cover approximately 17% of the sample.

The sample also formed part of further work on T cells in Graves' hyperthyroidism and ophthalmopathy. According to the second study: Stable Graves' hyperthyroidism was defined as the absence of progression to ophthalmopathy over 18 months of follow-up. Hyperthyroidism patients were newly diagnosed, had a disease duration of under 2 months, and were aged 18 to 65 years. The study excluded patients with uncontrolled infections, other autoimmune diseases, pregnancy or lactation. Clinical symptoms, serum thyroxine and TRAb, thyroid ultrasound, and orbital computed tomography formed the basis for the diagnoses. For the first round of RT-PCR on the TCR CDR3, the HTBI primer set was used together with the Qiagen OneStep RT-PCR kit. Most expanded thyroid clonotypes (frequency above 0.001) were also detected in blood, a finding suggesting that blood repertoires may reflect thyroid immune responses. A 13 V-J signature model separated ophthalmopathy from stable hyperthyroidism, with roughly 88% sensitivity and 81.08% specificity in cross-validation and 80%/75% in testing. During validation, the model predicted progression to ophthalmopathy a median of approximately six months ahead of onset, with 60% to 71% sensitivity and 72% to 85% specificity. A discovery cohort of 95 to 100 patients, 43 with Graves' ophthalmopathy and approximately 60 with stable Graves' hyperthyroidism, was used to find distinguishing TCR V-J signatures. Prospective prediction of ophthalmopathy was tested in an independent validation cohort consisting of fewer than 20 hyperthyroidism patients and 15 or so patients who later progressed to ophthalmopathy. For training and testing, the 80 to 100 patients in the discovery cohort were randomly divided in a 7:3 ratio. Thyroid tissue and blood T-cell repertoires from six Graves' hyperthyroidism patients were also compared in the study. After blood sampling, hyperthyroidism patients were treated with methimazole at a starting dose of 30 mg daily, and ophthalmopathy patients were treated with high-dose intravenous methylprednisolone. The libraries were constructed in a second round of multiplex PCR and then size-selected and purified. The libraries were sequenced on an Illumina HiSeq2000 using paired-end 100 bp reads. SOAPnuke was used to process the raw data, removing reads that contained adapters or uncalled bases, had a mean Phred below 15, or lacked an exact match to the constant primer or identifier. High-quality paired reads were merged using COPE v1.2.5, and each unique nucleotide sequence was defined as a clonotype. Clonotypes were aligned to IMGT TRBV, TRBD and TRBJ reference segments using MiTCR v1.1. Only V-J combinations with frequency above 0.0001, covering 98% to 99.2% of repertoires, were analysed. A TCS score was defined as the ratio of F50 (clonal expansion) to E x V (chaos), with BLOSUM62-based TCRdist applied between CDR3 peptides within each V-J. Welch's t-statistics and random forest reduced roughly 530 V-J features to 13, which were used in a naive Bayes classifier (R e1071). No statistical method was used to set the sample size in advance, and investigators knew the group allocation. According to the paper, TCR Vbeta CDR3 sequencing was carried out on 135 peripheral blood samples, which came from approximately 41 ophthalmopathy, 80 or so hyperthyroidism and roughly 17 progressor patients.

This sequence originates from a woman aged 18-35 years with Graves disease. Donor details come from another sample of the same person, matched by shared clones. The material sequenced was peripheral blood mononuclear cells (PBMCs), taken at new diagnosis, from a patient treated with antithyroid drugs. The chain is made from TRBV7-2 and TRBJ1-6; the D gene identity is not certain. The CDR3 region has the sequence CASSFSPQFYNSPLHF. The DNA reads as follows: TGTGCCAGCAGCTTTTCCCCACAGTTCTATAATTCACCCCTCCACTTT.